A single sample is the source of the 26 T cell receptor beta chains below, sequenced in a study of identical twins. TCRdb reanalysed the 5' RACE reads using MiXCR and keeps one entry per CDR3 protein. The sample records 700,000 or so distinct CDR3 sequences, more than 6.5% being singletons. These data were also reused for a study on yellow fever vaccine responses in identical twins.

The sample comprised PBMCs. The source is a woman younger than 30 in good health.

The chain links TRBV7-2 to TRBJ2-7; D not certain. The CDR3 is 15 amino acids. V was pared by 3 bases and J by 2 bases, with 14 bases between. The germline V gene encodes CDR1 SGHTA and CDR2 FQGNSA. The CDR3 sequence: CASSLLHSIPYEQYF. The CDR3 bases are TGTGCCAGCAGCTTGCTCCACTCGATTCCCTACGAGCAGTACTTC.

V and J are TRBV20-1 and TRBJ2-3; 8 bases fit TRBD2. Germline trimming cut 1 base from V and 1 base from J; bases unmatched to any gene: 4. Germline lookup yields CDR1 DFQATT and CDR2 SNEGSKA (reference sequence). CDR3 length equals 15 residues. CDR3 residues: CSARVWRGGTDTQYF. CDR3 nucleotide sequence: TGCAGTGCTAGAGTGTGGCGGGGGGGCACAGATACGCAGTATTTT.

The chain couples TRBV7-2 to TRBJ2-2; a possible D gene is TRBD1 (6 bases). This CDR3 has 13 residues. Germline CDR1 reads SGHTA; CDR2 reads FQGNSA. V was clipped by 3 bases and J by 5 bases, with 7 bases between them. CDR3 sequence: CASSFTGTGELFF. DNA of the CDR3: TGTGCCAGCAGCTTTACAGGGACCGGGGAGCTGTTTTTT.

This clonotype occurred many times. The chain joins TRBV28 to TRBJ2-7; 8 positions agree with TRBD1. With 5 bases clipped from V and 4 bases from J, the junction kept 10 bases outside the gene matches. Germline CDR1 is MDHEN and CDR2 is SYDVKM. The CDR3 contains 15 residues. The CDR3 is CASSQQGVVGYEQYF. The CDR3 nucleotides read TGTGCCAGCAGTCAACAGGGGGTCGTAGGGTACGAGCAGTACTTC.

The sample holds a few counts of this clonotype. The V and J genes are TRBV20-1 and TRBJ2-7; a weak D match, TRBD2 (6 bases). This CDR3 comprises 14 residues. From germline, CDR1 is DFQATT and CDR2 SNEGSKA (reference sequence). V lost 6 bases, J lost 2 bases, and 17 bases lay in between. The CDR3 region is CSAPNRERTYEQYF. CDR3 DNA: TGCAGTGCCCCGAACCGGGAGCGTACCTACGAGCAGTACTTC.

The chain has TRBV20-1 and TRBJ2-7; D may be TRBD2 (6 bases). This CDR3 spans 15 amino acids. CDR1 and CDR2 from the germline V gene are DFQATT and SNEGSKA (reference sequence). V was trimmed by 5 bases and J by 0 bases, leaving 17 bases between them. The CDR3 sequence: CSAQDLASSSYEQYF. Here the CDR3 DNA reads TGCAGTGCTCAAGACCTAGCGTCGAGCTCCTACGAGCAGTACTTC.

This clonotype was recorded at least ten times. The chain recombines TRBV28 with TRBJ2-1; D could derive from TRBD1 or TRBD2 (5 bases each). The CDR3 is 15 amino acids. CDR1 MDHEN and CDR2 SYDVKM come from the germline V gene. Trimming took 2 bases from V and 6 from J, leaving 14 bases between them. CDR3 residues: CASSLNGASPNEQFF. The CDR3 region has the DNA TGTGCCAGCAGTTTAAACGGGGCCAGTCCCAATGAGCAGTTCTTC. The full variable domain, with the rest looked up from reference TRBV28 and TRBJ2-1, is DVKVTQSSRYLVKRTGEKVFLECVQDMDHENMFWYRQDPGLGLRLIYFSYDVKMKEKGDIPEGYSVSREKKERFSLILESASTNQTSMYLCASSLNGASPNEQFFGPGTRLTVL.

A few counts support this clonotype. The V and J genes are TRBV7-3 and TRBJ2-1; D not certain. V was clipped by 3 bases and J by 9 bases, with 9 bases between them. This CDR3 spans 12 amino acids. Germline CDR1 SGHTA, CDR2 FQGTGA. The CDR3 protein is CASSFNPGEQFF. CDR3 coding DNA: TGTGCCAGCAGCTTTAATCCTGGTGAGCAGTTCTTC.

This clonotype was picked up a small number of times. The chain recombines TRBV6-1 with TRBJ2-1; D is unclear. This CDR3 spans 15 amino acids. CDR1 is MNHNS and CDR2 is SASEGT in the germline V gene. V lost 4 bases and J 6 bases, leaving 16 bases between the germline ends. The CDR3 DNA sequence: TGTGCCAGCAGTGGTCCTGGGCGCCGAACCAATGAGCAGTTCTTC. Protein product: CASSGPGRRTNEQFF.

This clonotype occurred a few times. The V gene is TRBV5-1, the J gene TRBJ2-3; TRBD2 matches 9 bases. Germline CDR1 reads SGHRS; CDR2 reads YFSETQ. There are 17 residues in the CDR3. V was pared by 0 bases and J by 0 bases, with 5 bases of the junction left unmatched. The CDR3 bases are TGCGCCAGCAGCTTGGATCCAGCGGGGGGTAGCACAGATACGCAGTATTTT. The encoded protein is CASSLDPAGGSTDTQYF. The whole variable domain, remainder taken from reference TRBV5-1 and TRBJ2-3, is KAGVTQTPRYLIKTRGQQVTLSCSPISGHRSVSWYQQTPGQGLQFLFEYFSETQRNKGNFPGRFSGRQFSNSRSEMNVSTLELGDSALYLCASSLDPAGGSTDTQYFGPGTRLTVL.

This clonotype was counted only a few times. The chain combines TRBV6-1 with TRBJ1-1; tentative D call: TRBD1 (6 bases). Germline V gives CDR1 MNHNS, CDR2 SASEGT. The germline V and J ends were trimmed by 9 bases and 4 bases, with 18 bases remaining between them. There are 14 residues in the CDR3. CDR3 sequence (DNA): TGTGCCAGTACGATCGAACAGGGTGGCACTGAAGCTTTCTTT. Translating gives CASTIEQGGTEAFF.

J is TRBJ2-1 and V is TRBV5-4; TRBD1 agrees at 8 bases. Germline V gives CDR1 SGHNT, CDR2 YYREEE (reference sequence). CDR3 length: 16 residues. V was pared by 4 bases and J by 2 bases, with 8 bases of the junction left unmatched. The CDR3 sequence is CASSGPGGSTYNEQFF. DNA for the CDR3: TGTGCCAGCAGCGGACCAGGGGGCAGTACCTACAATGAGCAGTTCTTC.

The rearrangement joins TRBV30 to TRBJ2-1; possibly TRBD1 for D (5 bases). Trimming stripped 3 bases from V and 8 bases from J, with 11 bases between. CDR1 and CDR2 from the germline V gene are GTSNPN and SVGIG (reference sequence). The CDR3 is 12 residues long. CDR3 region: CAWSSPQDEQFF. CDR3 bases: TGTGCCTGGAGCTCACCACAGGATGAGCAGTTCTTC.

There are many counts of this clonotype. This CDR3 reads CSVDPGQGLIEQFF. The CDR3 bases are TGCAGCGTTGACCCTGGACAGGGGTTAATTGAGCAGTTCTTC. The gene calls are TRBV29-1 and TRBJ2-1, with 9 bases fitting TRBD1. The ends lost 3 bases at V and 9 bases at J; junction bases unmatched: 9. The CDR3 is 14 amino acids. In germline, CDR1 is SQVTM, CDR2 ANQGSEA.

This clonotype has a handful of counts. This chain connects TRBV6-1 to TRBJ2-1; 8 bases fit TRBD2. Per the germline V gene, CDR1 is MNHNS and CDR2 is SASEGT. J was trimmed by 0 bases and V by 6 bases; bases with no gene match: 10. The CDR3 covers 17 residues. CDR3 DNA: TGTGCCAGCAGCCGCCCCGGGGCGGGGGGCTCCTACAATGAGCAGTTCTTC. Translation: CASSRPGAGGSYNEQFF.

This chain uses TRBV20-1 with TRBJ2-7; perhaps TRBD2 as D (6 bases). This CDR3 region has 12 residues. The V gene lost 6 bases and the J gene lost 5 bases, with 14 bases spanning the gap. The germline V gene has CDR1 DFQATT and CDR2 SNEGSKA (reference sequence). In DNA form, the CDR3 reads TGCAGTGCCCGAGCCGGAGGGCACGAGCAGTACTTC. This encodes CSARAGGHEQYF.

The table lists this clonotype with many counts. This chain connects TRBV12-3 or TRBV12-4 to TRBJ2-2, with D unclear. Trimming pared 0 bases from V and 0 bases from J, leaving 11 bases between. The CDR3 spans 17 residues. The CDR3 sequence is CASSLALGSTNTGELFF. As DNA, the CDR3 is TGTGCCAGCAGTTTAGCGCTGGGCTCTACGAACACCGGGGAGCTGTTTTTT.

The CDR3 nucleotides are TGTGCCATCAGAATACAGGGAAGCAACGAGCAGTACTTC. Amino acids: CAIRIQGSNEQYF. The chain has TRBV10-3 and TRBJ2-7; maybe TRBD1 (6 bases). The CDR3 is 13 amino acids. V dropped 6 bases and J dropped 5 bases, with 14 bases sitting between them. Per germline, CDR1 ENHRY and CDR2 SYGVKD.

This clonotype was counted a few times. The V call is TRBV29-1, the J call TRBJ2-7, with 7 bases fitting TRBD2. Germline CDR1 SQVTM, CDR2 ANQGSEA. With V trimmed by 3 bases and J by 2 bases, 7 bases remained unmatched. This CDR3 contains 14 residues. CDR3 region: CSVEKAGVPYEQYF. As DNA, the CDR3 is TGCAGCGTTGAGAAGGCGGGAGTCCCCTACGAGCAGTACTTC.

The chain joins TRBV6-1 to TRBJ2-7; unclear D gene. This CDR3 has 14 amino acids. Trimming took 1 base from V and 2 from J, leaving 9 bases between them. In germline, CDR1 is MNHNS, CDR2 SASEGT. The CDR3 DNA is TGTGCCAGCAGTGAAGGAATAGTTCCCTACGAGCAGTACTTC. Translating gives CASSEGIVPYEQYF.

This clonotype was detected ten times or more. The gene calls are TRBV15 and TRBJ2-2; TRBD1 matches at 10 bases. The germline V gene has CDR1 LNHNV and CDR2 YYDKDF (reference sequence). This CDR3 has 14 amino acids. The ends lost 3 bases at V and 6 bases at J; junction bases unmatched: 1. CDR3 DNA: TGTGCCACCAGCAGTGGACAGGGGGCCGGGGAGCTGTTTTTT. It is translated as CATSSGQGAGELFF.

This clonotype was counted at least ten times. The rearrangement joins TRBV4-1 to TRBJ1-1; no clear D gene. Looked up from germline, CDR1 is MGHRA and CDR2 is YSYEKL. The CDR3 runs to 14 residues. Trimming cost V 1 base and J 0 bases, with 6 bases left between them. CDR3 coding DNA: TGCGCCAGCAGCCAAGTGGGGTTGAACACTGAAGCTTTCTTT. Amino acid sequence: CASSQVGLNTEAFF.

This chain links TRBV6-1 with TRBJ2-5, with TRBD1 matching over 10 bases. With V trimmed by 5 bases and J by 4 bases, 7 bases remained unmatched. The CDR3 runs 15 residues. Germline V gene data show CDR1 as MNHNS and CDR2 as SASEGT. Written as DNA, the CDR3 is TGTGCCAGCAGTACCGGGACAGGGGAGGTAGAGACCCAGTACTTC. Translation: CASSTGTGEVETQYF.

The chain is built from TRBV29-1 and TRBJ2-1; the match to TRBD2 covers 7 bases. Looked up from germline, CDR1 is SQVTM and CDR2 is ANQGSEA. This CDR3 spans 18 amino acids. Germline trimming cut 6 bases from V and 0 bases from J; bases unmatched to any gene: 17. CDR3 region: CSVPLPTGSSGSYNEQFF. In nucleotides, the CDR3 is TGCAGCGTCCCCCTACCCACTGGGTCTAGCGGCTCCTACAATGAGCAGTTCTTC.

This clonotype was observed a handful of times. This chain connects TRBV6-2 or TRBV6-3 to TRBJ1-1; the D is unclear. This CDR3 has 13 residues. Germline V gene sequence: CDR1 MNHEY, CDR2 SVGEGT. Trimming shortened V by 6 bases and J by 5 bases, and 13 bases separated the two germline ends. CDR3 sequence reads: CASSLFRWTEAFF. The CDR3 region has the DNA TGTGCCAGCAGCCTTTTTAGGTGGACTGAAGCTTTCTTT.

This clonotype appeared a few times. The V and J genes are TRBV6-1 and TRBJ2-7; D could derive from TRBD1 or TRBD2 (5 bases each). The V gene's germline CDR1 is MNHNS and CDR2 SASEGT. The CDR3 runs to 17 residues. Trimming left V 8 bases short and J 2 bases short, with 25 bases between. The CDR3 loop reads CASLVLSGGGETYEQYF. The CDR3 coding sequence is TGTGCCAGCCTGGTCCTATCGGGTGGGGGAGAGACCTACGAGCAGTACTTC.